This TCR beta chain was identified in a study of monozygotic twins with inflammatory bowel disease. The input for each TCR library was approximately 4,000 ng of total RNA. With eight separate reactions per sample, the authors made cDNA. TCRdb derives one entry per CDR3 protein from the 5' RACE reads, leaving out DNA. The sample totals 150,000 to 200,000 distinct CDR3 sequences. CDR1 and CDR2 (germline): LGHNA, YNFKEQ. The CDR3 is 15 amino acids. This clonotype originated in a human donor with ulcerative colitis or Crohn's disease, or a healthy co-twin of an affected twin (not recorded which). The gene calls are TRBV4-2 and TRBJ2-7; TCRdb names TRBD2, which stays unverified in the absence of DNA. The sequenced sample consisted of blood. The CDR3 sequence is CASSQASGRTYEQYF.